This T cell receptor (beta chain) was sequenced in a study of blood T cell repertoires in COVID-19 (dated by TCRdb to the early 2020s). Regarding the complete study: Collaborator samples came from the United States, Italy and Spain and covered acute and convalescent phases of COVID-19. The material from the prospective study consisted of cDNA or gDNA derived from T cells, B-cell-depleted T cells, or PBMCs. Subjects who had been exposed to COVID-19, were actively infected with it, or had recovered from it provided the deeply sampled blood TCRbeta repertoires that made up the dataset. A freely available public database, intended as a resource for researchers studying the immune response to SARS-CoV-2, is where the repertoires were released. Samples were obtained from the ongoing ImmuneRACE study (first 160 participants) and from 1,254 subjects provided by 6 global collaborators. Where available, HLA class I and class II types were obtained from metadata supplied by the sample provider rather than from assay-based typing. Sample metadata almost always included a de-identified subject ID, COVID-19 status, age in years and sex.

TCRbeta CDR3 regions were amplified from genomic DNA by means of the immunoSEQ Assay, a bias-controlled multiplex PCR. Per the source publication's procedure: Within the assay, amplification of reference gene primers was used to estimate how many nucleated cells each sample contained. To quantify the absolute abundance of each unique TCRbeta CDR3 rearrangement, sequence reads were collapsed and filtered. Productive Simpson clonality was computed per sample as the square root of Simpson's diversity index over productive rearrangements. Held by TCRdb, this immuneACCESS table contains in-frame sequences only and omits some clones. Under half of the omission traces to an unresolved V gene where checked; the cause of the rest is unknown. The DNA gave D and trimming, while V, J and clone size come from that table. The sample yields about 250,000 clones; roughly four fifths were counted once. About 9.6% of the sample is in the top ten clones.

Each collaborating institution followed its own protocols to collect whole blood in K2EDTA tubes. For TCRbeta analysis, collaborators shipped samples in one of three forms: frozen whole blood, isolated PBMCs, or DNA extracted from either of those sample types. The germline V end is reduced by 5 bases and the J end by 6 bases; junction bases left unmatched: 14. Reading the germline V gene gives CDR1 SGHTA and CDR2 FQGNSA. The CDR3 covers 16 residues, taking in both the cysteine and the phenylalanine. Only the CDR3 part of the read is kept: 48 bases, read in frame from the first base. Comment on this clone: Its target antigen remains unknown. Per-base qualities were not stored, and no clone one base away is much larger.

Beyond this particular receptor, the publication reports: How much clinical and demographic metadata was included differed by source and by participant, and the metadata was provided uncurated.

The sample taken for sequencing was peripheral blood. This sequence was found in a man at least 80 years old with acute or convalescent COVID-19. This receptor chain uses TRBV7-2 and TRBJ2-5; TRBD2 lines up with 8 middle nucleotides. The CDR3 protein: CASSPGLAAIMKTQYF. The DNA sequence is TGTGCCAGCAGCCCAGGACTAGCTGCTATTATGAAGACCCAGTACTTC.